This TCR beta chain was identified during a study of blood T cell repertoires in COVID-19. For the study at large: The United States, Italy and Spain were the sources of the acute and convalescent COVID-19 samples. T cells, B-cell-depleted T cells, or PBMCs provided the cDNA or gDNA that served as material.

Only in-frame clones appear in the TCRdb table, and some are missing; sequencing was by immunoSEQ multiplex PCR. The sample records around 84,000 clones, 65% to 85% being singletons. The CDR3 loop spans 16 amino acids. The V gene end was trimmed by 2 bases and the J gene end by 6 bases; junction bases not matched to a gene: 10. From germline, CDR1 is SGHDT and CDR2 YYEEEE. The clonotype originates from an elderly man with active or convalescent COVID-19. The genes are TRBV5-6 and TRBJ2-7; TRBD2 agrees at 11 bases. Sequencing was done on a sample of peripheral blood. This chain's CDR3 is CASSLGAGTSGAEQYF. In DNA, the CDR3 is TGTGCCAGCAGCTTAGGGGCGGGGACTAGCGGAGCCGAGCAGTACTTC.